These 31 T cell receptor beta chains were sequenced from one sample in a study of T cells in Graves' hyperthyroidism and ophthalmopathy. RNA transcripts gave rise to amplified TCR beta CDR3 regions. HTBI primers were the set used in a first-round RT-PCR of the TCR CDR3. TCRdb ran MiXCR on the multiplex PCR reads and lists one entry per CDR3 protein. The repertoire holds some 570,000 distinct CDR3 sequences, more than 15% seen once, with 17% in the top ten. Source material: blood. The receptors were sampled from a woman between 18 and 30 years old with Graves' ophthalmopathy.

V and J are TRBV29-1 and TRBJ2-1; perhaps TRBD2 as D (5 bases). The CDR3 totals 14 residues. V was cut by 3 bases and J by 5 bases, with 14 bases left in between. CDR1 and CDR2 from the germline V gene are SQVTM and ANQGSEA. The CDR3 reads CSVEDFLKNNEQFF. The CDR3 nucleotides read TGCAGCGTTGAGGACTTTCTGAAAAACAATGAGCAGTTCTTC.

This clonotype was observed at least ten times. The chain has TRBV28 and TRBJ2-5; the D is unclear. The CDR3 runs 13 residues. V gave up 6 bases and J gave up 3 bases, with 11 bases separating them. Germline loops: CDR1 MDHEN, CDR2 SYDVKM. CDR3 nucleotides: TGTGCCAGCAGGCCCCAGGCAAAAGAGACCCAGTACTTC. It specifies CASRPQAKETQYF.

This clonotype was counted ten times or more. V gene TRBV4-1 combines with J gene TRBJ2-7, with D unclear. Per germline, CDR1 MGHRA and CDR2 YSYEKL. The V and J ends lost 0 bases and 5 bases respectively, with 11 bases between them. The CDR3 loop spans 14 amino acids. The CDR3 spells CASSQEADADEQYF. CDR3 DNA: TGCGCCAGCAGCCAAGAGGCTGATGCGGACGAGCAGTACTTC.

This clonotype occurred a few times. The V call is TRBV27, the J call TRBJ2-7, with D maybe TRBD2 (5 bases). The germline V and J ends were trimmed by 3 bases and 0 bases, with 9 bases remaining between them. The CDR3 contains 14 residues. CDR1 is MNHEY, CDR2 SMNVEV, per germline (reference sequence). CDR3 amino acids: CASSFRRSSYEQYF. The CDR3 DNA reads as TGTGCCAGCAGTTTCCGGAGGAGCTCCTACGAGCAGTACTTC.

The V and J genes are TRBV4-2 and TRBJ2-1; D is unclear. The germline CDR1 and CDR2 sequences are LGHNA and YNFKEQ. The length of the CDR3 is 13 residues. V lost 1 base to trimming and J lost 8 bases, with 9 bases between them. The CDR3 region has the DNA TGTGCCAGCAGCCAAGGTGGCAGCCATGAGCAGTTCTTC. Its protein is CASSQGGSHEQFF.

This clonotype appeared many times. The V call is TRBV5-1, the J call TRBJ1-1; 7 bases align to TRBD1. Germline CDR1 SGHRS, CDR2 YFSETQ. Unmatched junction bases numbered 6, after V lost 6 bases and J lost 1 base. The CDR3 is 14 amino acids. The CDR3 region is CASKSGTENTEAFF. The DNA of the CDR3 is TGCGCCAGCAAATCCGGGACAGAGAACACTGAAGCTTTCTTT. Full variable domain (remainder filled in from reference TRBV5-1 and TRBJ1-1): KAGVTQTPRYLIKTRGQQVTLSCSPISGHRSVSWYQQTPGQGLQFLFEYFSETQRNKGNFPGRFSGRQFSNSRSEMNVSTLELGDSALYLCASKSGTENTEAFFGQGTRLTVV.

The V call is TRBV6-1, the J call TRBJ1-4; TRBD1 aligns across 7 bases. After removal of 4 bases from V and 8 bases from J, the junction contained 10 bases not matched to a gene. Germline CDR1 MNHNS, CDR2 SASEGT. The length of the CDR3 is 15 residues. The CDR3, as DNA: TGTGCCAGCAGTGTTTTGGAGGGGGCGCGAGAAAAACTGTTTTTT. Translation gives CASSVLEGAREKLFF.

The V call is TRBV6-1, the J call TRBJ1-3; D possibly corresponds to TRBD1 (6 bases). The CDR3 covers 12 residues. Trimming shortened V by 5 bases and J by 11 bases, and 13 bases separated the two germline ends. Germline values: CDR1 MNHNS, CDR2 SASEGT. The CDR3 is CASSTEQGPIYF. The CDR3 DNA reads as TGTGCCAGCAGTACGGAACAGGGCCCCATATATTTT.

Concerning this clonotype itself: A much larger clone lies one base from this, so it may be a read error. The V gene is TRBV14, the J gene TRBJ2-7; D is uncertain. The J call may be incorrect, as the DNA end agrees better with TRBJ2-1. Germline V CDR1 and CDR2: SGHDN, FVKESK. The length of the CDR3 is 12 residues. In DNA form, the CDR3 reads TGTGCCAGCAGCCAGTATGCCTACGAGCAGTTCTTC. Translating gives CASSQYAYEQFF.

This clonotype was seen at least ten times. The J gene is TRBJ2-7, the V gene TRBV6-1, with D perhaps TRBD1 (5 bases). The germline gives CDR1 MNHNS, CDR2 SASEGT. The CDR3 sequence is 14 residues long. The V and J ends lost 5 bases and 2 bases respectively, with 13 bases between them. Here the CDR3 DNA reads TGTGCCAGCAGTTGGAAAGGGGCAACCTACGAGCAGTACTTC. It yields the protein CASSWKGATYEQYF.

This clonotype was seen many times. V is TRBV3-1 and J is TRBJ1-1, with D perhaps TRBD1 (5 bases). V dropped 1 base and J dropped 0 bases, with 15 bases sitting between them. CDR1 is LGHDT, CDR2 YNNKEL, per germline (reference sequence). The CDR3 loop spans 17 amino acids. CDR3 protein: CASSQVAGWGLNTEAFF. DNA for the CDR3: TGTGCCAGCAGCCAAGTCGCAGGCTGGGGGTTGAACACTGAAGCTTTCTTT.

This rearrangement joins TRBV5-1 to TRBJ2-7, with a weak D call TRBD1 (5 bases). CDR1 is SGHRS, CDR2 YFSETQ, per germline. Trimming cost V 4 bases and J 4 bases, with 15 bases left between them. This CDR3 comprises 14 residues. For the CDR3, the DNA is TGCGCCAGCAGCAGTGGACACGGCATATACGAGCAGTACTTC. Its protein product is CASSSGHGIYEQYF.

The V gene is TRBV15, the J gene TRBJ2-5; D could derive from TRBD1 or TRBD2 (5 bases each). Germline CDR1 reads LNHNV; CDR2 reads YYDKDF (reference sequence). This CDR3 has 15 residues. Deletions cut 3 bases from V and 5 bases from J, with 16 bases between. Written as DNA, the CDR3 is TGTGCCACCAGCAGTGATCCACGGTGGGACGAGACCCAGTACTTC. This sequence encodes CATSSDPRWDETQYF.

The count of this clonotype is one. The chain joins TRBV6-2 or TRBV6-3 to TRBJ2-7; the match to TRBD2 covers 7 bases. CDR1 and CDR2 (germline): MNHEY, SVGEGT. The CDR3 sequence is 16 residues long. The V segment lost 6 bases and the J segment 2 bases; nucleotides outside the gene matches: 13. The CDR3 spells CASSPPRGDFAYEQYF. CDR3 sequence (DNA): TGTGCCAGCAGCCCCCCCCGGGGGGACTTTGCCTACGAGCAGTACTTC.

This clonotype was detected many times. CDR3 region: CASSERGGGAYNEQFF. The CDR3 bases are TGTGCCAGCAGTGAAAGGGGCGGGGGCGCCTACAATGAGCAGTTCTTC. This chain joins TRBV6-1 and TRBJ2-1, with a weak D call TRBD2 (7 bases). The germline gives CDR1 MNHNS, CDR2 SASEGT. V was pared by 2 bases and J by 2 bases, with 13 bases between. The CDR3 totals 16 residues.

This clonotype was seen more than once but under ten times. The chain carries TRBV9 and TRBJ2-1, with D maybe TRBD2 (5 bases). This CDR3 has 15 residues. Trimming pared 0 bases from V and 1 base from J, leaving 8 bases between. From germline, CDR1 is SGDLS and CDR2 YYNGEE. CDR3 in amino acids: CASSVVGDSYNEQFF. CDR3 nucleotides: TGTGCCAGCAGCGTAGTCGGGGATTCCTACAATGAGCAGTTCTTC.

In its sample, this clonotype was seen many times. The V gene is TRBV7-3, the J gene TRBJ2-3; TRBD1 aligns across 8 bases. The CDR3 sequence is 15 residues long. V lost 6 bases and J lost 1; bases outside the gene matches: 6. Germline CDR1 is SGHTA and CDR2 is FQGTGA. CDR3 residues: CASSTGQGGTDTQYF. The CDR3 region has the DNA TGTGCCAGCAGTACCGGACAGGGAGGCACAGATACGCAGTATTTT.

V is TRBV29-1 and J is TRBJ1-1; D call uncertain. The CDR3 is 14 residues long. Germline V gene lookup returns CDR1 SQVTM and CDR2 ANQGSEA. V was pared by 4 bases and J by 0 bases, with 12 bases between. CDR3 region: CSVAITEMNTEAFF. In DNA, the CDR3 is TGCAGCGTTGCGATTACAGAAATGAACACTGAAGCTTTCTTT.

Concerning this clonotype: Given a much more abundant clone one base away, this may be a read error. This sequence joins TRBV18 and TRBJ1-4, with 7 bases identical to TRBD1. The germline V gene encodes CDR1 KGHSH and CDR2 LQKENI. The CDR3 is 14 residues long. The CDR3 region is CASPPRQGDEKLFF. The CDR3 DNA follows: TGTGCCAGCCCACCAAGGCAGGGGGATGAAAAACTGTTTTTT. Looking up the rest from reference TRBV18 and TRBJ1-4 gives the full variable domain: NAGVMQNPRHLVRRRGQEARLRCSPMKGHSHVYWYRQLPEEGLKFMVYLQKENIIDESGMPKERFSAEFPKEGPSILRIQQVVRGDSAAYFCASPPRQGDEKLFFGSGTQLSVL.

Many counts were recorded for this clonotype. The CDR3: CASSRDGVWNQPQHF. The CDR3 region has the DNA TGCGCCAGCAGCCGGGACGGGGTGTGGAATCAGCCCCAGCATTTT. This chain links TRBV5-1 with TRBJ1-5; weak D call: TRBD1 (5 bases). The CDR3 sequence is 15 residues long. Germline assignment: CDR1 SGHRS and CDR2 YFSETQ. The ends were cut back, 4 bases at V and 4 bases at J, with 15 bases in the middle.

This clonotype was detected many times. The rearrangement uses TRBV30 and TRBJ1-1; D gene unclear. The germline V and J ends were trimmed by 2 bases and 10 bases, with 11 bases remaining between them. The CDR3 covers 11 residues. Per the germline V gene, CDR1 is GTSNPN and CDR2 is SVGIG (reference sequence). The CDR3 DNA follows: TGTGCCTGGAGTAGTGCGTTTAGAGCTTTCTTT. Amino acids: CAWSSAFRAFF.

This clonotype has a count of ten or more. The chain is built from TRBV2 and TRBJ1-2; the match to TRBD1 covers 7 bases. The CDR3 has 18 amino acids. Germline V gene lookup returns CDR1 SNHLY and CDR2 FYNNEI. J lost 0 bases, V lost 7 bases, and 17 bases had no gene match. The CDR3 loop is CASKHRDRRLPTNYGYTF. DNA of the CDR3: TGTGCCAGCAAACACCGGGACAGAAGACTTCCCACTAACTATGGCTACACCTTC. Full variable domain (missing parts from reference TRBV2 and TRBJ1-2): EPEVTQTPSHQVTQMGQEVILRCVPISNHLYFYWYRQILGQKVEFLVSFYNNEISEKSEIFDDQFSVERPDGSNFTLKIRSTKLEDSAMYFCASKHRDRRLPTNYGYTFGSGTRLTVV.

The V call is TRBV20-1, the J call TRBJ2-1; 11 bases match TRBD2. Germline CDR1 DFQATT, CDR2 SNEGSKA (reference sequence). The CDR3 length is 13 residues. Germline trimming cut 7 bases from V and 12 bases from J; bases unmatched to any gene: 11. The CDR3 DNA follows: TGCAGTGAGGAGACTAGCGGGACCGGGGGGCAGTTCTTC. The encoded protein is CSEETSGTGGQFF.

This clonotype was counted many times. The V gene is TRBV7-2, the J gene TRBJ2-3; a weak D match, TRBD1 (5 bases). Per germline, CDR1 SGHTA and CDR2 FQGNSA. CDR3 length: 16 residues. Trimming took 6 bases from V and 6 from J, leaving 22 bases between them. The chain's CDR3 is CASRPGSADRRDTQYF. CDR3 nucleotides: TGTGCCAGCAGGCCAGGGTCGGCGGACCGTCGGGATACGCAGTATTTT.

J is TRBJ2-7 and V is TRBV7-9, with D unresolved. Germline values: CDR1 SEHNR, CDR2 FQNEAQ (reference sequence). Trimming took off 3 bases at V and 3 bases at J, with 18 bases between the two ends. The CDR3 extends over 16 amino acids. Here the CDR3 DNA reads TGTGCCAGCAGCTTGGTAGGTACAGCCTCTTTCTACGAGCAGTACTTC. Protein: CASSLVGTASFYEQYF. The full variable domain, in which reference TRBV7-9 and TRBJ2-7 provide the parts outside the CDR3, is DTGVSQNPRHKITKRGQNVTFRCDPISEHNRLYWYRQTLGQGPEFLTYFQNEAQLEKSRLLSDRFSAERPKGSFSTLEIQRTEQGDSAMYLCASSLVGTASFYEQYFGPGTRLTVT.

In its sample, this clonotype was seen many times. CDR3 in DNA: TGTGCCACCAGCAGACCGGGACAGCAGAACACTGAAGCTTTCTTT. It specifies CATSRPGQQNTEAFF. The chain combines TRBV15 with TRBJ1-1; 7 positions agree with TRBD1. The germline V gene has CDR1 LNHNV and CDR2 YYDKDF (reference sequence). With V trimmed by 2 bases and J by 1 base, 4 bases remained unmatched. The CDR3 runs to 15 residues. The whole variable domain, filled in from reference TRBV15 and TRBJ1-1, reads DAMVIQNPRYQVTQFGKPVTLSCSQTLNHNVMYWYQQKSSQAPKLLFHYYDKDFNNEADTPDNFQSRRPNTSFCFLDIRSPGLGDTAMYLCATSRPGQQNTEAFFGQGTRLTVV.

The CDR3 bases are TGTGCCAGCAGCCTCGGGACTAGCGGGGGGGGCACAGATACGCAGTATTTT. Translating it yields CASSLGTSGGGTDTQYF. The chain joins TRBV11-1 to TRBJ2-3; 16 bases are a match to TRBD2. Germline assignment: CDR1 SGHAT and CDR2 FQDESV (reference sequence). The CDR3 totals 17 residues. V was pared by 5 bases and J by 1 base, with 3 bases of the junction left unmatched.

The V and J genes are TRBV3-1 and TRBJ2-2; the D is unclear. The V gene's germline CDR1 is LGHDT and CDR2 YNNKEL (reference sequence). The CDR3 length is 12 residues. The V end lost 1 base, the J end lost 8 bases, and 5 bases lay between the germline ends. CDR3 amino acids: CASSQAQGELFF. In DNA, the CDR3 is TGTGCCAGCAGCCAAGCCCAAGGGGAGCTGTTTTTT.

There are a few counts of this clonotype. The chain employs TRBV4-3 and TRBJ2-1, with 10 bases matching TRBD2. The CDR3 spans 14 residues. Germline V gene lookup returns CDR1 LGHNA and CDR2 YSLEER. Unmatched junction bases numbered 8, after V lost 6 bases and J lost 9 bases. The CDR3 DNA reads TGCGCCAGCAGTAAAGCGGGAGGGCCTGGTGAGCAGTTCTTC. It specifies CASSKAGGPGEQFF.

This clonotype was picked up many times. The chain combines TRBV27 with TRBJ2-3, with a possible D match to TRBD1 (6 bases). Trimming cost V 4 bases and J 7 bases, with 18 bases left between them. Per the germline V gene, CDR1 is MNHEY and CDR2 is SMNVEV (reference sequence). The CDR3 runs 15 residues. This CDR3 reads CASSSRPRQVNTQYF. As DNA, the CDR3 is TGTGCCAGCAGTTCCCGGCCCCGACAGGTCAATACGCAGTATTTT.

This rearrangement joins TRBV6-5 to TRBJ2-7, with 7 bases identical to TRBD1. The CDR3 has 15 amino acids. The J segment lost 0 bases and the V segment lost 0 bases, leaving 2 bases of the junction unmatched. Germline V lookup: CDR1 MNHEY, CDR2 SVGAGI. CDR3 coding DNA: TGTGCCAGCAGTTACTCCGGGACAGACTCCTACGAGCAGTACTTC. It codes for CASSYSGTDSYEQYF.